This T cell receptor (beta chain) derives from a study of blood T cell repertoires in COVID-19. This CDR3 contains 16 residues. V lost 1 base and J 1 base, leaving 13 bases between the germline ends. In germline, CDR1 is MNHEY, CDR2 SVGAGI. Sequenced by immunoSEQ multiplex PCR; TCRdb stores in-frame clones only, minus some. Among around 280,000 clones listed, roughly 90% were seen once. Material: PBMCs or T cells enriched from blood (not recorded which). The V and J genes are TRBV6-5 and TRBJ1-1; a possible D gene is TRBD1 (5 bases). The receptor comes from a woman younger than 30 with acute COVID-19. The CDR3 loop is CASSYWGRGENTEAFF. The CDR3 DNA reads TGTGCCAGCAGTTACTGGGGACGGGGGGAGAACACTGAAGCTTTCTTT.